This T cell receptor (beta chain) was sequenced during a study of blood T cell repertoires in COVID-19 (TCRdb year 2020). Some background on the complete study: Samples from collaborators originated in the United States, Italy and Spain and spanned both the acute and convalescent phases of COVID-19. The prospective study material was composed of cDNA or gDNA derived from T cells, B-cell-depleted T cells, or PBMCs. Deeply sampled blood TCRbeta repertoires from subjects exposed to, actively infected with, or recovered from COVID-19 were included in the dataset. A freely available public database, intended as a resource for researchers studying the immune response to SARS-CoV-2, is where the repertoires were released. The samples were drawn from the first 160 participants of the ongoing ImmuneRACE study and from under 1,500 subjects provided by 6 global collaborators. The sample metadata nearly always contained a de-identified subject ID, COVID-19 status, age in years and sex. Where available, HLA class I and class II types were obtained from metadata supplied by the sample provider rather than from assay-based typing.

Participants in the prospective study were enrolled through a virtual design, were aged about 18 to 89 years, and lived in approximately 25 United States geographic areas. In the prospective study, participants were assigned to cohorts based on the clinical history participants reported in a screening survey and a study questionnaire. In the prospective study, whole blood, serum and a nasopharyngeal or oropharyngeal swab were collected from each participant by mobile phlebotomists. Prospective study participants could optionally give additional blood draws and questionnaires over a roughly two-month period. Blood samples from the prospective study were shipped frozen or at room temperature prior to DNA extraction. Overall study outcomes, separate from this receptor: Clinical and demographic metadata were provided uncurated, with the amount varying by source and participant.

The immunoSEQ Assay, a bias-controlled multiplex PCR, was used to amplify TCRbeta CDR3 regions from genomic DNA. The study's own analysis went as follows. The number of nucleated cells in each sample was estimated from the amplification of reference gene primers within the assay. To quantify the absolute abundance of each unique TCRbeta CDR3 rearrangement, sequence reads were collapsed and filtered. For each sample, productive Simpson clonality was calculated as the square root of Simpson's diversity index across productive rearrangements. Not all clones reach the TCRdb copy of this immuneACCESS table, which keeps in-frame sequences only. Checked studies attribute under half of the gap to unresolved V genes and leave the rest unexplained. V, J and clone size derive from that table, while D and trimming were established from the DNA sequence. Present in this sample are about 180,000 clones, roughly nine tenths of which were seen just once. The ten largest clones represent over 2% of the sample.

Including cysteine and phenylalanine, the CDR3 has 15 amino acids. The CDR3 DNA has 45 bases and is translated from base 1. Sequences ENHRY (CDR1) and SYGVKD (CDR2) are obtained from the germline V gene. Trimming costs V 1 base and J 2 bases, and their ends lie 9 bases apart. As regards this clone: The clone's antigen remains unknown. Per-base qualities were not stored, and no clone one base away is much larger.

The V gene is TRBV10-3 and the J gene is TRBJ2-1; the D gene is perhaps TRBD2, from 7 matching bases. Sequences were obtained from PBMCs or T cells enriched from blood (not recorded which). This receptor was taken from a woman aged 40 to 55 with acute COVID-19. Here is the DNA: TGTGCCATCAGTGAGTTAGGGGGGGCCTACAATGAGCAGTTCTTC. Its translation reads: CAISELGGAYNEQFF.